This T cell receptor (beta chain) is drawn from a study of shared clonotypes between healthy human individuals. Profiled with immunoSEQ multiplex PCR; TCRdb holds only in-frame clones, not every one. The top ten hold approximately 0.35% of the sample, which has about 2.4 million clones, 93% seen once. The CDR3 length is 19 residues. Germline assignment: CDR1 LNHDA and CDR2 SQIVND (reference sequence). J lost 2 bases, V lost 5 bases, and 18 bases had no gene match. V is TRBV19 and J is TRBJ1-5; 7 positions match TRBD1. Sequencing input: naive CD4+ T cells from PBMCs. Regarding subset: CD45RA+ positively selected. The clonotype originates from a man aged 18-30 years in good health. Some clones in this sample may be carry-over from other donors' samples. This CDR3 is CASSLRGGTETIGNQPQHF. Here the CDR3 DNA reads TGTGCCAGTAGTTTAAGAGGGGGGACAGAGACTATTGGCAATCAGCCCCAGCATTTT.